The T cell receptor beta chain described here comes from a study of persistence of HIV-infected CD4 T cells. Study context: CD4+ T cells responding to CMV or HIV-1 Gag were isolated. Multiple blood draws of up to about 180 mL, except a couple of donors with single leukapheresis. Broader study findings: The rare CMV-responding cells with HIV-1 proviruses were not separately TCR-sequenced.

The CDR3 has 13 residues. Trimming removed 2 bases from V and 6 bases from J, with 8 bases in between. CDR1 is SGHTA, CDR2 FQGTGA, per germline. This was the immunoSEQ version 4 assay in survey mode. Data came from immunoSEQ multiplex PCR; TCRdb stores just in-frame clones and leaves some out. The table shows some 48,000 clones, with about four fifths occurring only once. A word on this clone: No antigen is known for it.

Lysates of CMV-infected fibroblasts at around 9.9 ug/mL stimulated these cells. CD40L/CD69 double-negative CD45RO-high memory CD4+ T cells were collected. CD8-depleted PBMCs were stimulated 15 to 20 hours with anti-CD28/CD49d costimulation, CD40-blocking antibody and enfuvirtide. This sequence originates from an adult man with HIV who was CMV-seropositive. The genes are TRBV7-3 and TRBJ1-5; D is uncertain. The sequencing here drew on CD4+ T cells sorted from PBMCs after roughly 20-hour stimulation, taken from a patient who received antiretroviral therapy. The CDR3 coding sequence is TGTGCCAGCAGCTTATCGGCATCTCAGCCCCAGCATTTT. This codes for CASSLSASQPQHF.